The 31 T cell receptor beta chains listed next were all sequenced from one sample in a study of radiotherapy plus CTLA-4 blockade in lung cancer. Here immunoSEQ multiplex PCR was the method, and the copy in TCRdb shows in-frame clones only, minus some. The data contain 110,000 or so clones, 75% to 80% of them singletons. The material sequenced was peripheral blood, taken from a patient treated with radiotherapy plus ipilimumab. These receptors came from a human donor with non-small cell lung cancer who had a partial response to radiotherapy plus ipilimumab.

The chain recombines TRBV30 with TRBJ1-1, with a weak D call TRBD1 (6 bases). The CDR3 has 15 amino acids. Trimming pared 3 bases from V and 3 bases from J, leaving 17 bases between. CDR1 GTSNPN and CDR2 SVGIG come from the germline V gene (reference sequence). The CDR3 protein is CAWRIGGGGHTEAFF. The CDR3 nucleotides read TGTGCCTGGAGAATTGGGGGAGGGGGACACACTGAAGCTTTCTTT.

The chain uses TRBV18 and TRBJ1-5, with D unresolved. V shed 1 base and J shed 6 bases, with 10 bases lying between them. The CDR3 sequence is 14 residues long. Germline-derived CDR1 and CDR2 are KGHSH and LQKENI. The DNA for the CDR3 is TGTGCCAGCTCACCACAGGGTGGGAGTCAGCCCCAGCATTTT. Its protein is CASSPQGGSQPQHF.

The CDR3 region has the DNA TGTGCCAGCAGCCCGCCGGGACTAGCGGGCTACAATGAGCAGTTCTTC. Protein: CASSPPGLAGYNEQFF. The rearrangement uses TRBV7-3 and TRBJ2-1, with 12 bases lining up with TRBD2. Germline CDR1 is SGHTA and CDR2 is FQGTGA. This CDR3 spans 16 amino acids. The J segment lost 3 bases and the V segment lost 5 bases, leaving 5 bases of the junction unmatched.

CDR3 coding DNA: TGTGCCAGCAGCCTACTGACAGGGGGTGTATACGAGCAGTACTTC. It is translated as CASSLLTGGVYEQYF. The chain joins TRBV14 to TRBJ2-7; 9 bases are shared with TRBD1. V was pared by 4 bases and J by 4 bases, with 8 bases of the junction left unmatched. Germline CDR1 and CDR2: SGHDN and FVKESK. The length of the CDR3 is 15 residues.

The chain carries TRBV11-3 and TRBJ2-1; TRBD2 aligns across 7 bases. The CDR3 loop spans 16 amino acids. V trimming: 4 bases; J trimming: 1 base; junction bases outside the gene matches: 7. Germline V lookup: CDR1 SGHNT, CDR2 YENEEA. CDR3 sequence reads: CASSSKLGGSYNEQFF. The CDR3 region has the DNA TGTGCCAGCAGCTCTAAGTTGGGAGGGTCCTACAATGAGCAGTTCTTC.

The rearrangement links TRBV6-4 to TRBJ2-4, with TRBD1 matching 7 bases. Losses at the gene ends were 5 bases for V and 2 bases for J; bases not matched to a gene: 9. The CDR3 loop spans 16 amino acids. Germline-derived CDR1 and CDR2 are MRHNA and SNTAGT. CDR3 DNA: TGTGCCAGCAGTCGCAGGGGGAGCCCTACCAAAAACATTCAGTACTTC. Residues: CASSRRGSPTKNIQYF.

This chain connects TRBV28 to TRBJ2-7; 10 positions agree with TRBD1. V dropped 6 bases and J dropped 3; count of bases not matched to a gene: 14. Germline assignment: CDR1 MDHEN and CDR2 SYDVKM. There are 17 residues in the CDR3. The CDR3 coding sequence is TGTGCCAGCAGCACCCCCTACACCGGGACAGGGGACTACGAGCAGTACTTC. This codes for CASSTPYTGTGDYEQYF. The full variable domain, with the rest looked up from reference TRBV28 and TRBJ2-7, is DVKVTQSSRYLVKRTGEKVFLECVQDMDHENMFWYRQDPGLGLRLIYFSYDVKMKEKGDIPEGYSVSREKKERFSLILESASTNQTSMYLCASSTPYTGTGDYEQYFGPGTRLTVT.

This clone appeared once. This chain links TRBV19 with TRBJ2-2, with no clear D. The CDR3 extends over 13 amino acids. Germline assignment: CDR1 LNHDA and CDR2 SQIVND (reference sequence). Trimming cost V 8 bases and J 1 base, with 8 bases left between them. DNA of the CDR3: TGTGCCAGTGACCGACTGAACACCGGGGAGCTGTTTTTT. Protein sequence: CASDRLNTGELFF.

With regard to this clone: The sample holds other DNA sequences that translate to the same CDR3. The CDR3: CASSVGLQETQYF. The CDR3 DNA reads as TGTGCCAGCAGCGTGGGACTGCAAGAGACCCAGTACTTC. This chain links TRBV9 with TRBJ2-5; D perhaps matches TRBD2 (6 bases). Germline CDR1 reads SGDLS; CDR2 reads YYNGEE. V was trimmed by 2 bases and J by 2 bases, leaving 7 bases between them. There are 13 residues in the CDR3.

The chain combines TRBV4-3 with TRBJ1-2; D is undetermined. Trimming left V 0 bases short and J 3 bases short, with 11 bases between. The CDR3 spans 15 residues. Germline V gene sequence: CDR1 LGHNA, CDR2 YSLEER. The CDR3 DNA sequence: TGCGCCAGCAGCCAAGATTTTAGCGGGGACTATGGCTACACCTTC. It codes for CASSQDFSGDYGYTF.

The rearrangement joins TRBV13 to TRBJ2-3, with TRBD2 identical over 9 bases. Trimming took 5 bases from V and 5 from J; bases not matched to a gene: 5. The CDR3 runs 14 residues. Germline lookup yields CDR1 PRHDT and CDR2 FYEKMQ (reference sequence). The CDR3 bases are TGTGCCAGCAGCCTCAGCGGGAGGAGAGATACGCAGTATTTT. Its protein product is CASSLSGRRDTQYF. Supplemented by reference TRBV13 and TRBJ2-3, the full variable domain reads AAGVIQSPRHLIKEKRETATLKCYPIPRHDTVYWYQQGPGQDPQFLISFYEKMQSDKGSIPDRFSAQQFSDYHSELNMSSLELGDSALYFCASSLSGRRDTQYFGPGTRLTVL.

The chain carries TRBV28 and TRBJ2-3, with D tentatively TRBD2 (5 bases). The V gene lost 1 base and the J gene lost 3 bases, with 11 bases spanning the gap. The CDR3 spans 15 residues. Germline V gene lookup returns CDR1 MDHEN and CDR2 SYDVKM. CDR3 bases: TGTGCCAGCAGTTTATCAAACGGGGTAACAGATACGCAGTATTTT. Its protein is CASSLSNGVTDTQYF.

V usage is TRBV11-3 and J usage is TRBJ1-3; 7 bases align to TRBD1. Per the germline V gene, CDR1 is SGHNT and CDR2 is YENEEA. This CDR3 is 13 amino acids long. With 5 bases clipped from V and 2 bases from J, the junction kept 0 bases outside the gene matches. DNA for the CDR3: TGTGCCAGCAGCACAGGGGCTGGAAACACCATATATTTT. Its translation is CASSTGAGNTIYF. Full variable domain (remainder filled in from reference TRBV11-3 and TRBJ1-3): EAGVVQSPRYKIIEKKQPVAFWCNPISGHNTLYWYLQNLGQGPELLIRYENEEAVDDSQLPKDRFSAERLKGVDSTLKIQPAELGDSAVYLCASSTGAGNTIYFGEGSWLTVV.

The rearrangement links TRBV10-3 to TRBJ2-1; TRBD2 is a possible D gene (5 bases). Germline V CDR1 and CDR2: ENHRY, SYGVKD. The CDR3 sequence is 12 residues long. The V gene lost 6 bases and the J gene lost 9 bases, with 12 bases spanning the gap. The CDR3 nucleotides are TGTGCCATCAGCGAGGGCCCTGGTGAGCAGTTCTTC. Translating it yields CAISEGPGEQFF.

The chain's CDR3 is CASSVSRGSTEAFF. In nucleotides, the CDR3 is TGTGCCAGCAGTGTCTCTAGGGGGTCGACTGAAGCTTTCTTT. The chain uses TRBV2 and TRBJ1-1; D perhaps matches TRBD1 (6 bases). Germline V gene data show CDR1 as SNHLY and CDR2 as FYNNEI. Trimming stripped 4 bases from V and 5 bases from J, with 14 bases between. The length of the CDR3 is 14 residues.

J is TRBJ2-7 and V is TRBV28; 9 bases fit TRBD1. The CDR3 extends over 13 amino acids. V shed 2 bases and J 9 bases; nucleotides not matched to a gene: 5. Germline CDR1 MDHEN, CDR2 SYDVKM. The CDR3 is CASSLTGGNGQYV. CDR3 sequence (DNA): TGTGCCAGCAGTTTAACAGGGGGCAACGGGCAGTACGTC.

In its sample, this clone was seen a few times. The J gene is TRBJ2-7, the V gene TRBV6-5; a possible D gene is TRBD2 (5 bases). Germline V lookup: CDR1 MNHEY, CDR2 SVGAGI. V lost 0 bases to trimming and J lost 9 bases, with 6 bases between them. The CDR3 covers 11 residues. CDR3 sequence: CASSYSRGQYF. CDR3 bases: TGTGCCAGCAGTTACTCACGGGGGCAGTACTTC.

The J gene is TRBJ1-3, the V gene TRBV27, with D tentatively TRBD1 (5 bases). The germline V gene encodes CDR1 MNHEY and CDR2 SMNVEV (reference sequence). This CDR3 comprises 14 residues. Trimming pared 2 bases from V and 2 bases from J, leaving 7 bases between. CDR3 amino acids: CASSLQGTGNTIYF. As DNA, the CDR3 is TGTGCCAGCAGTTTACAGGGTACTGGAAACACCATATATTTT.

This chain links TRBV7-3 with TRBJ2-1; D uncertain. This CDR3 region has 16 residues. Germline CDR1 reads SGHTA; CDR2 reads FQGTGA. V was clipped by 2 bases and J by 0 bases, with 11 bases between them. The CDR3 DNA reads TGTGCCAGCAGCTTATCGCATTCGAGCTCCTACAATGAGCAGTTCTTC. Translation gives CASSLSHSSSYNEQFF. Drawing the rest from reference TRBV7-3 and TRBJ2-1, the complete variable domain is GAGVSQTPSNKVTEKGKYVELRCDPISGHTALYWYRQSLGQGPEFLIYFQGTGAADDSGLPNDRFFAVRPEGSVSTLKIQRTERGDSAVYLCASSLSHSSSYNEQFFGPGTRLTVL.

The table lists this clone with a count of one. V usage is TRBV9 and J usage is TRBJ2-6; D might be TRBD2 (7 bases). The V end lost 0 bases, the J end lost 2 bases, and 12 bases lay between the germline ends. The CDR3 has 17 residues. In germline, CDR1 is SGDLS, CDR2 YYNGEE. The DNA of the CDR3 is TGTGCCAGCAGCGTAGGGGGGGCGGGGGCTGGGGCCAACGTCCTGACTTTC. It codes for CASSVGGAGAGANVLTF.

The V and J genes are TRBV19 and TRBJ1-4; 8 nucleotides agree with TRBD1. Germline V gene data show CDR1 as LNHDA and CDR2 as SQIVND (reference sequence). The CDR3 length is 14 residues. The trim removed 7 bases at V and 7 bases at J, leaving 8 bases unmatched. The CDR3 sequence is CASTVQGASEKLFF. In DNA form, the CDR3 reads TGTGCCAGTACCGTCCAGGGGGCTTCTGAAAAACTGTTTTTT. The full variable domain, with the rest looked up from reference TRBV19 and TRBJ1-4, is DGGITQSPKYLFRKEGQNVTLSCEQNLNHDAMYWYRQDPGQGLRLIYYSQIVNDFQKGDIAEGYSVSREKKESFPLTVTSAQKNPTAFYLCASTVQGASEKLFFGSGTQLSVL.

The gene calls are TRBV4-3 and TRBJ2-2; the D gene is possibly TRBD2 (5 bases). CDR1 is LGHNA and CDR2 is YSLEER in the germline V gene. The CDR3 contains 18 residues. The V end lost 0 bases, the J end lost 4 bases, and 18 bases lay between the germline ends. The CDR3 sequence: CASSQEVLVAGSTGELFF. The CDR3 DNA reads as TGCGCCAGCAGCCAAGAAGTTTTGGTTGCGGGTTCCACCGGGGAGCTGTTTTTT.

The rearrangement links TRBV5-1 to TRBJ2-5; TRBD2 agrees at 7 bases. Germline V gene lookup returns CDR1 SGHRS and CDR2 YFSETQ. The trim removed 2 bases at V and 4 bases at J, leaving 8 bases unmatched. There are 15 residues in the CDR3. The CDR3 loop is CASSLTGRDLETQYF. The CDR3 bases are TGCGCCAGCAGCTTAACTGGGAGGGATTTAGAGACCCAGTACTTC. The full variable domain, in which reference TRBV5-1 and TRBJ2-5 provide the parts outside the CDR3, is KAGVTQTPRYLIKTRGQQVTLSCSPISGHRSVSWYQQTPGQGLQFLFEYFSETQRNKGNFPGRFSGRQFSNSRSEMNVSTLELGDSALYLCASSLTGRDLETQYFGPGTRLLVL.

This clone was counted only a few times. This sequence joins TRBV5-1 and TRBJ2-1, with TRBD2 matching over 7 bases. V lost 6 bases to trimming and J lost 6 bases; unmatched junction nucleotides: 15. This CDR3 contains 16 residues. Germline values: CDR1 SGHRS, CDR2 YFSETQ. The CDR3 sequence: CASNRAGGRLGNEQFF. Here the CDR3 DNA reads TGCGCCAGCAACCGAGCTGGCGGGAGACTCGGCAATGAGCAGTTCTTC. The complete variable domain, with remaining parts taken from reference TRBV5-1 and TRBJ2-1, reads KAGVTQTPRYLIKTRGQQVTLSCSPISGHRSVSWYQQTPGQGLQFLFEYFSETQRNKGNFPGRFSGRQFSNSRSEMNVSTLELGDSALYLCASNRAGGRLGNEQFFGPGTRLTVL.

The chain combines TRBV11-2 with TRBJ2-7, with 11 bases identical to TRBD2. Germline V gene sequence: CDR1 SGHAT, CDR2 FQNNGV. J was trimmed by 7 bases and V by 1 base; bases with no gene match: 6. The CDR3 length is 15 residues. CDR3 loop: CASSLGTSGSGEQYF. In nucleotides, the CDR3 is TGTGCCAGCAGCTTAGGTACTAGCGGGAGTGGGGAGCAGTACTTC.

V and J are TRBV29-1 and TRBJ2-7; 8 positions agree with TRBD2. The J segment lost 7 bases and the V segment lost 6 bases, leaving 11 bases of the junction unmatched. Germline CDR1 is SQVTM and CDR2 is ANQGSEA. This CDR3 is 13 amino acids long. CDR3 DNA sequence: TGCAGCGTCAAACCTGCCTCTAGCGGGGAGCAGTACGTC. Translated: CSVKPASSGEQYV.

The CDR3 DNA sequence: TGTGCCAGCAGCCGCGGACAGGGCTTATCCTACGAGCAGTACTTC. Residues: CASSRGQGLSYEQYF. This chain joins TRBV11-2 and TRBJ2-7; 8 nucleotides align to TRBD1. Per the germline V gene, CDR1 is SGHAT and CDR2 is FQNNGV. The CDR3 has 15 amino acids. J was trimmed by 1 base and V by 5 bases; bases with no gene match: 7.

J is TRBJ2-1 and V is TRBV5-1; tentative D call: TRBD2 (6 bases). V lost 1 base and J 4 bases, leaving 21 bases between the germline ends. Germline values: CDR1 SGHRS, CDR2 YFSETQ. The length of the CDR3 is 18 residues. CDR3 loop: CASSLRGGTDLPYNEQFF. CDR3 DNA sequence: TGCGCCAGCAGCTTGAGGGGCGGGACCGACCTACCTTACAATGAGCAGTTCTTC.

The chain employs TRBV15 and TRBJ1-4; a weak D match, TRBD1 (6 bases). In germline, CDR1 is LNHNV, CDR2 YYDKDF (reference sequence). The CDR3 runs 16 residues. Trimming pared 0 bases from V and 7 bases from J, leaving 15 bases between. This CDR3 reads CATSRDKEQGGEKLFF. The CDR3 coding sequence is TGTGCCACCAGCAGAGATAAGGAACAGGGTGGTGAAAAACTGTTTTTT.

This sequence joins TRBV19 and TRBJ1-2; 7 positions agree with TRBD1. Germline CDR1 and CDR2: LNHDA and SQIVND (reference sequence). The CDR3 has 14 amino acids. The junction had 5 bases not matched to a gene; V was cut back by 4 bases and J by 3 bases. CDR3 bases: TGTGCCAGTAGTAGGCAGGGGGGCGACTATGGCTACACCTTC. This translates into CASSRQGGDYGYTF.

This clone was seen a single time. This sequence joins TRBV5-4 and TRBJ2-2; TRBD1 agrees at 7 bases. This CDR3 region has 14 residues. Germline V gene lookup returns CDR1 SGHNT and CDR2 YYREEE (reference sequence). Germline trimming cut 5 bases from V and 3 bases from J; bases unmatched to any gene: 4. This chain's CDR3 is CASRLDRYTGELFF. CDR3 bases: TGTGCCAGCAGACTGGACAGGTACACCGGGGAGCTGTTTTTT.